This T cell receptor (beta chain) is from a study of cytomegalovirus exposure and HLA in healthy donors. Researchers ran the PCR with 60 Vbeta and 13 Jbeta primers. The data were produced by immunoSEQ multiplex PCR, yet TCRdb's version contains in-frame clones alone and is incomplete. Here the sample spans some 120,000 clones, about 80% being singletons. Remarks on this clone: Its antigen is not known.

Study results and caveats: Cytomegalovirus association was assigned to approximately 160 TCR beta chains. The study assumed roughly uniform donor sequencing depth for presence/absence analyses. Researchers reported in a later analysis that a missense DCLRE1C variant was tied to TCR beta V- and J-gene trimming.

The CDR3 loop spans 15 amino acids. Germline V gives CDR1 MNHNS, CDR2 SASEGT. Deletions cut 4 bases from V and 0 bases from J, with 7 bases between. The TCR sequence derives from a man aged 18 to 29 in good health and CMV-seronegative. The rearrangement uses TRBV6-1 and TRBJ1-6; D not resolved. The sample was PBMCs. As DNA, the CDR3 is TGTGCCAGCAGTGTTTACAACTCCTATAATTCACCCCTCCACTTT. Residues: CASSVYNSYNSPLHF.